The T cell receptor beta chain under discussion was sequenced for a study of blood T cell repertoires in COVID-19. Per the germline V gene, CDR1 is MNHNS and CDR2 is SASEGT. The J segment lost 7 bases and the V segment lost 4 bases, leaving 18 bases of the junction unmatched. This CDR3 has 19 amino acids. This table comes from immunoSEQ multiplex PCR, and its TCRdb copy is limited to in-frame clones, with some not included. The sample holds approximately 75,000 clones, roughly 89% seen once. The sample comprised peripheral blood. The receptor's source is a man in his sixties with acute or convalescent COVID-19. The rearrangement joins TRBV6-1 to TRBJ2-1; 11 bases line up with TRBD2. This chain's CDR3 is CASSVLVAGGPRVRNEQFF. The DNA of the CDR3 is TGTGCCAGCAGTGTTTTAGTAGCGGGAGGGCCGAGGGTGCGGAATGAGCAGTTCTTC.